What follows are 26 T cell receptor beta chains derived from one specimen sequenced in a study of CD8+CD57+ T cells in acquired aplastic anemia (dated by TCRdb to the late 2010s). TCRdb names Illumina HiSeq 2000 as the instrument used. Genomic DNA was used as template for profiling of TCR beta VDJ combinations and CDR3 sequences. TCRdb reanalyzed the raw reads on its own, using fastp at Q25 for trimming and MiXCR for clone calling, and kept in-frame beta chains. Every CDR3 protein is listed once, alongside the most common genes and DNA of its rows. The sample profile shows about 190,000 distinct CDR3 sequences; approximately 52% of them were found once. About a sixth of the sample comes from the top ten. Sequencing was performed on sorted CD4+, CD8+, or CD8+CD57+ T cells (not recorded which) from PBMCs. These receptor sequences come from a human donor in good health, serving as a control.

This chain connects TRBV20-1 to TRBJ1-6, with a possible D match to TRBD1 (6 bases). V was pared by 2 bases and J by 10 bases, with 15 bases between. The CDR3 runs 14 residues. Germline V gives CDR1 DFQATT, CDR2 SNEGSKA (reference sequence). The CDR3 loop is CSARLPTGASPLHF. For the CDR3, the DNA is TGCAGTGCTAGACTCCCGACAGGAGCCTCACCCCTCCACTTT.

In its sample, this clonotype was seen many times. V and J are TRBV6-5 and TRBJ1-5; D is undetermined. CDR1 is MNHEY and CDR2 is SVGAGI in the germline V gene. With 2 bases removed from V and 3 bases from J, the gap between germline ends came to 11 bases. This CDR3 comprises 15 residues. In nucleotides, the CDR3 is TGTGCCAGCAGTTACGGTTGGGGAAACAATCAGCCCCAGCATTTT. Translated: CASSYGWGNNQPQHF.

A note on this clonotype: One end of the junction is discordant with germline, which a read error may explain. The chain carries TRBV7-7 and TRBJ2-5; D is perhaps TRBD1 (6 bases). Looked up from germline, CDR1 is SSHAT and CDR2 is FNYEAQ (reference sequence). The length of the CDR3 is 13 residues. CDR3 protein: CASSLDRQETQYF. The CDR3 DNA reads as TGTGCTAGCAGCTTAGACAGGCAAGAGACCCAGTACTTC.

The chain combines TRBV20-1 with TRBJ2-7, with 9 bases fitting TRBD1. This CDR3 comprises 14 residues. Trimming took 1 base from V and 4 from J; bases not matched to a gene: 5. Germline V lookup: CDR1 DFQATT, CDR2 SNEGSKA (reference sequence). CDR3 nucleotide sequence: TGCAGTGCTAGAGTGGGACAGGGTTGGTACGAGCAGTACTTC. Translated: CSARVGQGWYEQYF.

In DNA, the CDR3 is TGCAGCGTTGTGAAGGGGGACGAATATGGCTACACCTTC. Its translation is CSVVKGDEYGYTF. The V call is TRBV29-1, the J call TRBJ1-2, with D possibly being TRBD1 (6 bases). CDR1 is SQVTM, CDR2 ANQGSEA, per germline. Trimming stripped 4 bases from V and 5 bases from J, with 14 bases between. The CDR3 spans 13 residues.

This clonotype came up a few times. The chain joins TRBV24-1 to TRBJ1-1; D is unresolved. Looked up from germline, CDR1 is KGHDR and CDR2 is SFDVKD. V was pared by 2 bases and J by 11 bases, with 11 bases between. The CDR3 sequence is 12 residues long. The CDR3 DNA follows: TGTGCCACCAGTGATTCCGCGCGGAAGGCTTTCTTT. Its translation is CATSDSARKAFF.

In this sample, this clonotype turned up a few times. The genes are TRBV2 and TRBJ2-3; the D gene is possibly TRBD2 (6 bases). Trimming removed 7 bases from V and 5 bases from J, with 13 bases in between. The germline V gene has CDR1 SNHLY and CDR2 FYNNEI. CDR3 size: 13 residues. DNA for the CDR3: TGTGCCAGCATAGACGGGGGTATAGATACGCAGTATTTT. It yields the protein CASIDGGIDTQYF. The full variable domain, completed using reference TRBV2 and TRBJ2-3, is EPEVTQTPSHQVTQMGQEVILRCVPISNHLYFYWYRQILGQKVEFLVSFYNNEISEKSEIFDDQFSVERPDGSNFTLKIRSTKLEDSAMYFCASIDGGIDTQYFGPGTRLTVL.

CDR3 DNA sequence: TGTGCCATCAGTGAGAGCCAGGGGGTATTTGTTGGCTACACCTTC. It is translated as CAISESQGVFVGYTF. V is TRBV10-3 and J is TRBJ1-2; 7 bases map to TRBD1. Germline V gives CDR1 ENHRY, CDR2 SYGVKD. V dropped 2 bases and J dropped 7; count of bases not matched to a gene: 10. This CDR3 region has 15 residues.

This clonotype is a singleton in its sample. V and J are TRBV20-1 and TRBJ2-7; 9 bases are a match to TRBD2. CDR1 is DFQATT, CDR2 SNEGSKA, per germline (reference sequence). Trimming at V came to 3 bases and at J to 2 bases, leaving 5 bases not matched to a gene. CDR3 length: 14 residues. The CDR3 reads CSARAAGGTYEQYF. CDR3 sequence (DNA): TGCAGTGCTAGGGCGGCGGGGGGGACCTACGAGCAGTACTTC.

This clonotype was observed many times. The CDR3 sequence is CASSLEVRSGYTF. The CDR3 DNA is TGTGCCAGCAGCTTAGAGGTTAGATCGGGCTACACCTTC. The chain is built from TRBV7-9 and TRBJ1-2; D uncertain. CDR1 is SEHNR and CDR2 is FQNEAQ in the germline V gene (reference sequence). V lost 1 base to trimming and J lost 8 bases, with 11 bases between them. There are 13 residues in the CDR3.

The chain couples TRBV24-1 to TRBJ1-2; 7 bases are a match to TRBD1. Germline loops: CDR1 KGHDR, CDR2 SFDVKD. This CDR3 comprises 17 residues. The junction had 11 bases not matched to a gene; V was cut back by 5 bases and J by 0 bases. The CDR3: CATSARDRGTANYGYTF. CDR3 DNA: TGTGCCACCAGTGCTAGAGATCGGGGGACAGCTAACTATGGCTACACCTTC.

The chain carries TRBV7-9 and TRBJ1-1; no clear D gene. This CDR3 is built from 12 residues. Trimming cost V 4 bases and J 3 bases, with 6 bases left between them. CDR1 SEHNR and CDR2 FQNEAQ come from the germline V gene (reference sequence). The CDR3 nucleotides are TGTGCCAGCAGCTCCTTGGACACTGAAGCTTTCTTT. It yields the protein CASSSLDTEAFF.

The chain recombines TRBV2 with TRBJ2-4; TRBD1 aligns across 12 bases. The CDR3 runs 18 residues. Germline-derived CDR1 and CDR2 are SNHLY and FYNNEI. Germline trimming cut 5 bases from V and 0 bases from J; bases unmatched to any gene: 8. CDR3 sequence reads: CASSTAGTGGEAKNIQYF. CDR3 sequence (DNA): TGTGCCAGCAGTACCGCCGGGACAGGGGGCGAAGCCAAAAACATTCAGTACTTC.

In this sample, this clonotype turned up many times. The genes are TRBV15 and TRBJ2-7; D assignment may be TRBD1 or TRBD2 (6 bases each). The CDR3 covers 15 residues. Germline CDR1 reads LNHNV; CDR2 reads YYDKDF (reference sequence). V was pared by 4 bases and J by 1 base, with 14 bases between. CDR3 coding DNA: TGTGCCACCAGCAACGAACAGGGAGGTTCCTACGAGCAGTACTTC. Encoded protein: CATSNEQGGSYEQYF.

This sequence joins TRBV10-2 and TRBJ1-2; D is possibly TRBD1 (5 bases). Trimming left V 8 bases short and J 4 bases short, with 23 bases between. CDR3 length: 16 amino acids. The germline V gene encodes CDR1 WSHSY and CDR2 SAAADI. The CDR3 DNA follows: TGCGCCAGCGGGCGGCAGGGAGGTATAAGCGGCTATGGCTACACCTTC. Protein: CASGRQGGISGYGYTF.

Concerning this clonotype: A much larger clone sits a single nucleotide away, making a read error possible. The chain carries TRBV10-2 and TRBJ1-6; 7 nucleotides line up with TRBD1. CDR3 length: 18 amino acids. CDR1 is WSHSY, CDR2 SAAADI, per germline. CDR3 coding DNA: TGTGCCAGCAGATCCGGGACAGCCGAAAGTTCTTCTAATCCACCCCTCCACTTT. The encoded protein is CASRSGTAESSSNPPLHF.

This chain links TRBV7-9 with TRBJ1-1; possible D gene TRBD1, 6 bases. CDR3 length: 15 residues. The germline V gene has CDR1 SEHNR and CDR2 FQNEAQ (reference sequence). Trimming removed 4 bases at V and 6 bases at J, with 18 bases between. CDR3: CASSYTGGRAPEAFF. The CDR3 region has the DNA TGTGCCAGCAGCTACACGGGGGGCAGGGCTCCTGAAGCTTTCTTT. The whole variable domain, remainder taken from reference TRBV7-9 and TRBJ1-1, is DTGVSQNPRHKITKRGQNVTFRCDPISEHNRLYWYRQTLGQGPEFLTYFQNEAQLEKSRLLSDRFSAERPKGSFSTLEIQRTEQGDSAMYLCASSYTGGRAPEAFFGQGTRLTVV.

The rearrangement joins TRBV7-9 to TRBJ2-1; 11 bases fit TRBD1. The CDR3 extends over 15 amino acids. Germline lookup yields CDR1 SEHNR and CDR2 FQNEAQ (reference sequence). The ends lost 0 bases at V and 9 bases at J; junction bases unmatched: 4. CDR3 sequence: CASSLADRGRSEQFF. DNA for the CDR3: TGTGCCAGCAGCTTAGCGGACAGGGGGCGATCTGAGCAGTTCTTC.

This clonotype was counted once. The chain has TRBV20-1 and TRBJ1-2; D gene ambiguous. Germline CDR1 and CDR2: DFQATT and SNEGSKA (reference sequence). Trimming pared 5 bases from V and 1 base from J, leaving 8 bases between. The CDR3 runs 12 residues. The DNA of the CDR3 is TGCAGTGCTGCCGACGGTAACTATGGCTACACCTTC. Translating it yields CSAADGNYGYTF.

The V and J genes are TRBV7-2 and TRBJ1-2; 7 bases align to TRBD1. The germline gives CDR1 SGHTA, CDR2 FQGNSA. After removal of 1 base from V and 0 bases from J, the junction contained 5 bases not matched to a gene. The CDR3 covers 16 residues. CDR3: CASSLGGTATNYGYTF. CDR3 sequence (DNA): TGTGCCAGCAGCTTAGGGGGGACAGCCACTAACTATGGCTACACCTTC.

The chain carries TRBV7-8 and TRBJ1-1, with a tentative D call TRBD1 (5 bases). CDR1 SGHVS and CDR2 FQNEAQ come from the germline V gene. Trimming left V 1 base short and J 5 bases short, with 11 bases between. There are 14 residues in the CDR3. The CDR3 bases are TGTGCCAGCAGCTTAGAATCAAAGGGGACTGAAGCTTTCTTT. It codes for CASSLESKGTEAFF. The entire variable domain, with the rest obtained from reference TRBV7-8 and TRBJ1-1, is as follows: GAGVSQSPRYKVAKRGQDVALRCDPISGHVSLFWYQQALGQGPEFLTYFQNEAQLDKSGLPSDRFFAERPEGSVSTLKIQRTQQEDSAVYLCASSLESKGTEAFFGQGTRLTVV.

This chain connects TRBV10-3 to TRBJ1-5, with 10 bases aligning to TRBD1. Trimming cost V 6 bases and J 0 bases; bases outside gene matches: 11. Germline values: CDR1 ENHRY, CDR2 SYGVKD. This CDR3 is built from 18 residues. The CDR3 region is CAISSPGQGPNSNQPQHF. The CDR3 coding sequence is TGTGCCATCAGCTCCCCGGGACAGGGGCCGAATAGCAATCAGCCCCAGCATTTT.

The chain employs TRBV20-1 and TRBJ1-4; TRBD1 agrees at 7 bases. CDR3 length equals 14 residues. Germline V gives CDR1 DFQATT, CDR2 SNEGSKA (reference sequence). V lost 3 bases and J lost 7; bases outside the gene matches: 8. CDR3: CSASTGQVLEKLFF. As DNA, the CDR3 is TGCAGTGCTAGTACCGGACAGGTACTTGAAAAACTGTTTTTT.

This clonotype was seen at least ten times. The chain links TRBV12-3 or TRBV12-4 to TRBJ2-3; possible D gene TRBD2, 6 bases. The CDR3 is 15 amino acids. Trimming stripped 5 bases from V and 4 bases from J, with 16 bases between. The CDR3 DNA reads TGTGCCAGCAGTCCTGAGACTAGTATATCAGATACGCAGTATTTT. As protein: CASSPETSISDTQYF.

This clonotype was counted ten times or more. The J gene is TRBJ1-2, the V gene TRBV5-6, with D possibly matching TRBD1 (5 bases). Trimming removed 4 bases from V and 8 bases from J, with 15 bases in between. Germline assignment: CDR1 SGHDT and CDR2 YYEEEE. The CDR3 has 13 residues. CDR3 residues: CASSPRGAAGYTF. The CDR3 DNA sequence: TGTGCCAGCAGCCCGCGCGGGGCGGCCGGCTACACCTTC. Full variable domain (missing parts from reference TRBV5-6 and TRBJ1-2): DAGVTQSPTHLIKTRGQQVTLRCSPKSGHDTVSWYQQALGQGPQFIFQYYEEEERQRGNFPDRFSGHQFPNYSSELNVNALLLGDSALYLCASSPRGAAGYTFGSGTRLTVV.

There are many counts of this clonotype. CDR3 amino acids: CASSYWEARMRGYTF. As DNA, the CDR3 is TGTGCCAGCAGTTACTGGGAAGCGCGTATGAGGGGCTACACCTTC. This chain connects TRBV6-2 or TRBV6-3 to TRBJ1-2; D unclear. The CDR3 sequence is 15 residues long. V was cut by 1 base and J by 8 bases, with 17 bases left in between. Germline CDR1 MNHEY, CDR2 SVGEGT.